Given below is one T cell receptor beta chain in context. Its matching antigen is unknown. 60 Vbeta and 13 Jbeta primers were used in PCR. Repertoires were generated with immunoSEQ multiplex PCR, while TCRdb's copy carries only in-frame clones and drops some. The clone table shows roughly 45,000 clones, with the ten largest holding more than 1.5%. This specimen comes from a study of cytomegalovirus exposure and HLA in healthy donors. General study results and limits: A later analysis showed TCR association rates differing by HLA locus, peaking at DRB1 and lowest at HLA-C.

Germline assignment: CDR1 MNHNS and CDR2 SASEGT. Trimming pared 3 bases from V and 0 bases from J, leaving 12 bases between. The CDR3 runs 16 residues. The sequencing input was PBMCs. This clonotype was obtained from a woman aged 25 to 45 in good health and CMV-seronegative. The chain employs TRBV6-1 and TRBJ2-4; possible D gene TRBD1, 5 bases. The CDR3 region has the DNA TGTGCCAGCAGTGATAGGGGTCGACTAGCCAAAAACATTCAGTACTTC. Its protein is CASSDRGRLAKNIQYF.